Each of the 27 T cell receptor beta chains below was sequenced from the same sample in a study of CD8 T cells in ankylosing spondylitis. TCRdb recomputed calls from the 5' RACE reads with MiXCR, one row per CDR3 protein. The sample lists 350,000 to 450,000 distinct CDR3 sequences, roughly a quarter occurring once. Which antigens these TCRs recognize remains unknown. Overall study findings and caveats: Apparently characteristic of ankylosing spondylitis blood was a TCR beta motif (under ten highly homologous variants).

Sequencing was carried out using blood, either unsorted or a sorted T cell fraction (not recorded which). These receptors were obtained from a male donor with ankylosing spondylitis.

The CDR3 coding sequence is TGTGCCAGCAGCCTAAGACACGAGAGGGGGCATACGCAGTATTTT. Encoded protein: CASSLRHERGHTQYF. V usage is TRBV11-2 and J usage is TRBJ2-3; 7 positions match TRBD1. V lost 5 bases, J lost 7 bases, and 12 bases stayed unmatched. The CDR3 has 15 residues. Germline loops: CDR1 SGHAT, CDR2 FQNNGV.

The chain combines TRBV5-1 with TRBJ2-1; 9 positions agree with TRBD2. The CDR3 has 16 amino acids. V was clipped by 4 bases and J by 12 bases; unmatched bases: 17. CDR1 SGHRS and CDR2 YFSETQ come from the germline V gene. The CDR3, as DNA: TGCGCCAGCAGCCCGAGATCGGTTAGCGGGAGATCGTCGCAGTTCTTC. Its protein product is CASSPRSVSGRSSQFF.

A few counts support this clonotype. The chain combines TRBV7-9 with TRBJ1-5; D call uncertain. Trimming pared 5 bases from V and 0 bases from J, leaving 11 bases between. Germline V gives CDR1 SEHNR, CDR2 FQNEAQ (reference sequence). The CDR3 spans 15 residues. CDR3 residues: CASSAGPISNQPQHF. The CDR3 nucleotides read TGTGCCAGCAGCGCTGGCCCGATTAGCAATCAGCCCCAGCATTTT.

The chain employs TRBV7-8 and TRBJ1-2; D might be TRBD1 (6 bases). The CDR3 has 15 residues. V was trimmed by 1 base and J by 8 bases, leaving 17 bases between them. The V gene's germline CDR1 is SGHVS and CDR2 FQNEAQ. CDR3: CASSLGAQGMGGYTF. In DNA form, the CDR3 reads TGTGCCAGCAGCTTAGGAGCACAGGGAATGGGGGGCTACACCTTC.

This clonotype was counted many times. This rearrangement joins TRBV7-2 to TRBJ2-7; TRBD2 aligns across 12 bases. The V segment lost 5 bases and the J segment 6 bases; nucleotides outside the gene matches: 11. The CDR3 is 16 amino acids. CDR1 and CDR2 from the germline V gene are SGHTA and FQGNSA. The CDR3 nucleotides are TGTGCCAGCAGCCCCGTTAGACTAGCGGGAGTTTCCGAGCAGTACTTC. Translating gives CASSPVRLAGVSEQYF.

Only a few counts were recorded for this clonotype. The rearrangement joins TRBV20-1 to TRBJ1-6, with 7 bases fitting TRBD1. Germline trimming cut 5 bases from V and 8 bases from J; bases unmatched to any gene: 6. Germline CDR1 reads DFQATT; CDR2 reads SNEGSKA (reference sequence). The CDR3 loop spans 13 amino acids. In DNA, the CDR3 is TGCAGTGCTCGCAGGACAGGAGATTCACCCCTCCACTTT. This sequence encodes CSARRTGDSPLHF.

This clonotype was found a few times. The chain has TRBV12-3 or TRBV12-4 and TRBJ2-2; no reliable D call. Trimming pared 4 bases from V and 5 bases from J, leaving 11 bases between. This CDR3 is built from 14 residues. The CDR3 DNA sequence: TGTGCCAGCAGTTCTGGTGCCACGACCGGGGAGCTGTTTTTT. Translated: CASSSGATTGELFF.

This chain joins TRBV20-1 and TRBJ2-1; 13 bases are shared with TRBD2. The CDR3 runs 18 residues. Germline V gives CDR1 DFQATT, CDR2 SNEGSKA (reference sequence). V shed 0 bases and J 1 base; nucleotides not matched to a gene: 6. CDR3 in amino acids: CSARDRTSGRLSYNEQFF. CDR3 nucleotides: TGCAGTGCTAGAGACCGGACTAGCGGGAGACTATCCTACAATGAGCAGTTCTTC.

Concerning this clonotype: A read error is possible here, since a much larger clone lies one base away. The rearrangement uses TRBV6-1 and TRBJ2-5; weak D call: TRBD1 (6 bases). V lost 6 bases and J lost 1, with 9 bases in between. CDR1 is MNHNS, CDR2 SASEGT, per germline. The CDR3 has 13 amino acids. The CDR3 DNA follows: TGTGCCAGCAGCGGACAGTTCCAAGAGACCCAGTACTTC. The encoded protein is CASSGQFQETQYF.

The rearrangement links TRBV27 to TRBJ1-2; no definite D call. Per germline, CDR1 MNHEY and CDR2 SMNVEV (reference sequence). This CDR3 has 9 amino acids. V was clipped by 6 bases and J by 8 bases, with 4 bases between them. The DNA of the CDR3 is TGTGCCAGCAGAGGCGGCTACACCTTC. Encoded protein: CASRGGYTF.

This chain joins TRBV20-1 and TRBJ2-1; TRBD2 is a possible D gene (6 bases). Germline V CDR1 and CDR2: DFQATT, SNEGSKA (reference sequence). Trimming removed 3 bases from V and 2 bases from J, with 14 bases in between. The CDR3 has 15 residues. The CDR3 DNA sequence: TGCAGTGCTAGCCCCGGGACTTCACCCTACAATGAGCAGTTCTTC. It encodes CSASPGTSPYNEQFF.

This clonotype was seen many times. At one of its ends the junction is not consistent with the germline gene, which may arise from a read error. The V and J genes are TRBV28 and TRBJ2-2; 13 positions match TRBD2. Per the germline V gene, CDR1 is MDHEN and CDR2 is SYDVKM. The CDR3 spans 19 residues. The CDR3 region has the DNA TGTGCCAGCAGTCTATGGGGGGGAGGACTAGCGGGAGCGACCGGGGAGCTGTTTTTT. Its translation is CASSLWGGGLAGATGELFF.

The rearrangement uses TRBV29-1 and TRBJ1-2; possible D gene TRBD1, 6 bases. The V end was cut by 4 bases, the J end by 3 bases, with 12 bases between. The CDR3 sequence is 13 residues long. Germline CDR1 reads SQVTM; CDR2 reads ANQGSEA. The CDR3 here is CSVAADSDYGYTF. CDR3 DNA sequence: TGCAGCGTTGCCGCGGACAGCGACTATGGCTACACCTTC.

The chain links TRBV24-1 to TRBJ2-7, with 7 bases matching TRBD2. J gave up 0 bases and V 3 bases, and 7 bases lay outside the gene matches. Germline V CDR1 and CDR2: KGHDR, SFDVKD. There are 16 residues in the CDR3. The CDR3, as DNA: TGTGCCACCAGTGATGACTGTAGCGGGTGCTCCTACGAGCAGTACGTC. Translated: CATSDDCSGCSYEQYV.

The V call is TRBV11-2, the J call TRBJ2-2; D is uncertain. Germline V gives CDR1 SGHAT, CDR2 FQNNGV. The V gene lost 2 bases and the J gene lost 3 bases, with 7 bases spanning the gap. The CDR3 runs to 14 residues. The CDR3 protein is CASSLFSDTGELFF. For the CDR3, the DNA is TGTGCCAGCAGCTTATTCAGCGACACCGGGGAGCTGTTTTTT.

CDR3 loop: CASSLKRMDTQYF. CDR3 DNA sequence: TGTGCCAGCAGTTTGAAGAGAATGGATACGCAGTATTTT. The genes are TRBV27 and TRBJ2-3; D is unclear. The CDR3 has 13 amino acids. The V and J ends lost 3 bases and 6 bases respectively, with 10 bases between them. The germline gives CDR1 MNHEY, CDR2 SMNVEV (reference sequence).

This chain links TRBV7-9 with TRBJ2-7; D is unclear. CDR3 size: 12 residues. The V end lost 3 bases, the J end lost 2 bases, and 5 bases lay between the germline ends. Germline loops: CDR1 SEHNR, CDR2 FQNEAQ (reference sequence). In DNA form, the CDR3 reads TGTGCCAGCAGCTTCTCTACCTACGAGCAGTACGTC. Translating it yields CASSFSTYEQYV.

V gene TRBV11-2 combines with J gene TRBJ2-6, with D possibly being TRBD2 (5 bases). CDR1 is SGHAT, CDR2 FQNNGV, per germline. CDR3 length: 15 amino acids. Trimming cost V 5 bases and J 0 bases, with 8 bases left between them. CDR3 loop: CASSIGVSGANVLTF. For the CDR3, the DNA is TGTGCCAGCAGCATCGGGGTCTCTGGGGCCAACGTCCTGACTTTC.

This clonotype was detected a few times. The gene calls are TRBV12-3 or TRBV12-4 and TRBJ1-5, with D maybe TRBD1 (5 bases). With 5 bases removed from V and 0 bases from J, the gap between germline ends came to 11 bases. The CDR3 is made up of 15 amino acids. CDR3 sequence reads: CASSTGPNSNQPQHF. The DNA for the CDR3 is TGTGCCAGCAGTACAGGACCCAATAGCAATCAGCCCCAGCATTTT.

The chain carries TRBV20-1 and TRBJ2-1; D possibly uses TRBD1 or TRBD2 (5 bases each). Germline V gene lookup returns CDR1 DFQATT and CDR2 SNEGSKA (reference sequence). The CDR3 is made up of 15 amino acids. The germline V and J ends were trimmed by 0 bases and 6 bases, with 15 bases remaining between them. The CDR3 region has the DNA TGCAGTGCTAGAGATCTGGGGGAGCTCTTCAATGAGCAGTTCTTC. This codes for CSARDLGELFNEQFF.

The genes are TRBV5-5 and TRBJ2-2; the match to TRBD1 covers 7 bases. Germline V gives CDR1 SGHKS, CDR2 YYEKEE (reference sequence). The ends lost 4 bases at V and 6 bases at J; junction bases unmatched: 15. This CDR3 region has 17 residues. CDR3 bases: TGTGCCAGCAGCGGAGAGGGGGCGATGAGTTTATCCGGGGAGCTGTTTTTT. It translates to CASSGEGAMSLSGELFF.

The table lists this clonotype with a few counts. The genes are TRBV15 and TRBJ1-2; no clear D gene. Germline V CDR1 and CDR2: LNHNV, YYDKDF (reference sequence). The CDR3 is 15 amino acids. Trimming pared 0 bases from V and 8 bases from J, leaving 16 bases between. The CDR3 spells CATSRDIGRDWGYTF. CDR3 nucleotide sequence: TGTGCCACCAGCAGAGATATTGGAAGAGACTGGGGCTACACCTTC.

This clonotype occurred a few times. The rearrangement joins TRBV5-1 to TRBJ1-2; TRBD1 matches at 9 bases. V lost 3 bases to trimming and J lost 6 bases; unmatched junction nucleotides: 9. The CDR3 is made up of 15 amino acids. The germline gives CDR1 SGHRS, CDR2 YFSETQ. The CDR3 here is CASSSRTGENNGYTF. In DNA, the CDR3 is TGCGCCAGCAGCTCCCGGACAGGGGAAAACAATGGCTACACCTTC.

The chain carries TRBV7-8 and TRBJ2-7; no reliable D call. The germline gives CDR1 SGHVS, CDR2 FQNEAQ. Trimming pared 5 bases from V and 9 bases from J, leaving 20 bases between. The CDR3 is made up of 14 amino acids. Here the CDR3 DNA reads TGTGCCAGCAGCCAAAAGTTAGGGCCCATGGGGCAGTACGTC. Protein sequence: CASSQKLGPMGQYV.

In its sample, this clonotype was seen a few times. The gene calls are TRBV5-1 and TRBJ1-5, with D perhaps matching TRBD1 (5 bases). CDR1 and CDR2 (germline): SGHRS, YFSETQ. The CDR3 has 16 amino acids. Trimming took 2 bases from V and 3 from J, leaving 15 bases between them. CDR3 region: CASSFGGAEDNQPQHF. The CDR3 coding sequence is TGCGCCAGCAGCTTTGGAGGGGCGGAAGACAATCAGCCCCAGCATTTT. Supplemented by reference TRBV5-1 and TRBJ1-5, the full variable domain reads KAGVTQTPRYLIKTRGQQVTLSCSPISGHRSVSWYQQTPGQGLQFLFEYFSETQRNKGNFPGRFSGRQFSNSRSEMNVSTLELGDSALYLCASSFGGAEDNQPQHFGDGTRLSIL.

This clonotype was detected only a few times. V is TRBV5-1 and J is TRBJ2-7, with 12 bases matching TRBD2. This CDR3 region has 15 residues. After removal of 4 bases from V and 0 bases from J, the junction contained 2 bases not matched to a gene. From germline, CDR1 is SGHRS and CDR2 YFSETQ. CDR3 region: CASSETSGSSYEQYF. CDR3 nucleotide sequence: TGCGCCAGCAGCGAGACTAGCGGGAGCTCCTACGAGCAGTACTTC. Based on the CDR3 plus reference TRBV5-1 and TRBJ2-7, the full variable domain is KAGVTQTPRYLIKTRGQQVTLSCSPISGHRSVSWYQQTPGQGLQFLFEYFSETQRNKGNFPGRFSGRQFSNSRSEMNVSTLELGDSALYLCASSETSGSSYEQYFGPGTRLTVT.

The genes are TRBV28 and TRBJ1-1; tentative D call: TRBD1 (5 bases). The CDR3 has 12 amino acids. Trimming shortened V by 3 bases and J by 11 bases, and 13 bases separated the two germline ends. The V gene's germline CDR1 is MDHEN and CDR2 SYDVKM. CDR3 protein: CASSLGPFGAFF. DNA for the CDR3: TGTGCCAGCAGTTTGGGACCATTTGGCGCTTTCTTT.